The rows below give T cell receptor beta chains drawn from one sample of a study of blood T cell repertoires in COVID-19. Sequencing was performed with immunoSEQ multiplex PCR; in TCRdb, only in-frame clones are kept and a portion is missing. Of 80,000 to 100,000 clones in the sample, more than 65% are singletons; the top ten hold about 4%. The sequencing input was peripheral blood. These receptors were collected from a man in his 60s with acute or convalescent COVID-19. The conserved cysteine and the conserved F or W are not part of the CDR3 here.

>TRBJ1-1|TRBV5-4
ASSRTVNTEAF
>TRBJ2-3|TRBV4-2
ASSRSIQLAGVNTQY
>TRBJ2-3|TRBV3-1/TRBV3-2
ASSQGTSLKGTDTQY
>TRBJ2-5|TRBV25-1
ASSDSGFETQY
>TRBJ2-7|TRBV18
ASSPSESNEQY
>TRBJ2-1|TRBV6-2/TRBV6-3
ASSWLAGGSDEQF
>TRBJ2-1|TRBV27
ASSLSRGEGQF
>TRBJ1-5|TRBV16
ASSNEGGGNQPQH
>TRBJ2-5|TRBV19
ASSIGGTGEETQY
>TRBJ2-3|TRBV5-1
ASSFAIGRGHLPTDTQY
>TRBJ1-5|TRBV7-2
ASSLRQASNQPQH
>TRBJ2-5|TRBV5-1
ASSLALEETQY
>TRBJ2-1|TRBV29-1
SVTSGGYNEQF
>TRBJ2-7|TRBV24-1
ATSDSGTGFNEQY
>TRBJ2-4|TRBV6-5
ASIHPGTSVQY
>TRBJ1-6|TRBV7-2
ASSLWSTGSSYNSPLH
>TRBJ1-1|TRBV9
ASSLEVTGSGRDTEAF
>TRBJ2-3|TRBV5-1
ASSEGLAGATDTQY
>TRBJ1-3|TRBV19
ASSGQGLSGDTIY
>TRBJ1-5|TRBV19
ASSHRIRDTLARGNQPQH
>TRBJ1-1|TRBV30
AWRQGDTEAF
>TRBJ2-3|TRBV7-7
ASSSGLAGGSTDTQY
>TRBJ2-5|TRBV10-3
AISESGRIQETQY
>TRBJ2-2|TRBV6-8
ASSYPGPRGSNTGELF
>TRBJ2-3|TRBV18
ASSPLGRDTQY
>TRBJ2-1|TRBV9
ASSDRLADNEQF
>TRBJ2-1|TRBV5-1
ASSSQGPEQF
>TRBJ2-7|TRBV6-6
ASSHHRDTRDSYEQY
>TRBJ1-4|TRBV18
ASSPYQGADEKLF
>TRBJ2-7|TRBV3-1/TRBV3-2
ASSPYRTSGGYEQY
>TRBJ1-6|TRBV5-4
ASSLGGQGNYSPLH
>TRBJ1-2|TRBV2
ATLEDRVYGYT
>TRBJ1-1|TRBV4-2
ASSFSGWKNTEAF
>TRBJ1-1|TRBV30
AWSRQGTEAF
>TRBJ2-5|TRBV15
ATSVGGWETQY
>TRBJ1-5|TRBV19
ASSIYGTSNQPQH
>TRBJ2-3|TRBV9
ASSVNRGLDTQY
>TRBJ1-1|TRBV20-1
SARDRSEAF
>TRBJ2-7|TRBV28
ASSSTGSSYEQY
>TRBJ2-4|TRBV6-5
ASSYSGGTGSATQY
>TRBJ1-4|TRBV10-3
AISDLGGRNEKLF
>TRBJ2-7|TRBV3-1/TRBV3-2
ASSHALRGFSYEQY